The clone carrying this T cell receptor (beta chain) appeared a few times. What it recognizes is unknown. This entry comes from a study of early T cells in non-severe SARS-CoV-2 infection. Study-level background: Sequencing was performed on bulk RNA from unsorted whole blood, leaving chains unpaired. Points from the study as a whole: There was a bias toward anti-spike CD8 responses in VDJdb matching, which missed private and CD4 specificities.

Individual cDNA molecules received unique molecular identifiers. TCRdb reprocessed the 5' RACE reads via MiXCR and lists one record per CDR3 protein. The data hold about 44,000 distinct CDR3 sequences, with around 23% observed a single time. V lost 6 bases and J 4 bases, leaving 12 bases between the germline ends. The CDR3 contains 13 residues. This clonotype was sampled from an adult who was a healthcare worker with PCR-confirmed SARS-CoV-2 infection or an uninfected control (not recorded which). The sample was whole blood, taken at baseline. This sequence joins TRBV12-3 or TRBV12-4 and TRBJ1-2; tentatively, D is TRBD1 (6 bases). CDR3 sequence reads: CASSPGHSYGYTF. The CDR3 DNA reads as TGTGCCAGCAGCCCGGGACACAGCTATGGCTACACCTTC.